This T cell receptor beta chain appears in the sequencing data of a study of blood T cell repertoires in COVID-19. Across the study: T cells, B-cell-depleted T cells, or PBMCs provided the cDNA or gDNA that served as material.

This CDR3 has 18 residues. Germline V lookup: CDR1 SGHDN, CDR2 FVKESK. V lost 1 base to trimming and J lost 4 bases, with 23 bases between them. The table came from immunoSEQ multiplex PCR; TCRdb's copy has only in-frame clones and leaves some out. The sample yields around 250,000 clones, roughly 85% seen once. The chain combines TRBV14 with TRBJ2-7, with D possibly TRBD2 on 6 matching bases. The clonotype was recovered from a woman aged 18-29 years with acute or convalescent COVID-19. Sample: peripheral blood. The CDR3 region has the DNA TGTGCCAGCAGCCAAGGCCTGTTCAACTGGCTAGCGCCTTACGAGCAGTACTTC. Residues: CASSQGLFNWLAPYEQYF.